Below are 30 T cell receptor beta chains sequenced from a single sample in a study of cytomegalovirus exposure and HLA in healthy donors. The table came from immunoSEQ multiplex PCR; TCRdb's copy has only in-frame clones and leaves some out. This table holds approximately 230,000 clones, roughly 87% found once. Sequencing input: PBMCs. These TCRs come from a man younger than 35 in good health and CMV-seropositive.

This chain uses TRBV5-1 with TRBJ2-3; TRBD2 aligns across 13 bases. V lost 6 bases to trimming and J lost 2 bases; unmatched junction nucleotides: 6. This CDR3 has 16 amino acids. Germline-derived CDR1 and CDR2 are SGHRS and YFSETQ. CDR3 sequence reads: CASTPGTSGNTDTQYF. The CDR3 region has the DNA TGCGCCAGCACCCCAGGGACTAGCGGGAACACAGATACGCAGTATTTT.

The rearrangement uses TRBV7-2 and TRBJ2-7, with 9 nucleotides matching TRBD1. The germline CDR1 and CDR2 sequences are SGHTA and FQGNSA. J gave up 3 bases and V 5 bases, and 8 bases lay outside the gene matches. This CDR3 spans 15 amino acids. The CDR3 DNA reads TGTGCCAGCAGCCCCGGGACAGGGCCAAACTACGAGCAGTACTTC. Protein product: CASSPGTGPNYEQYF.

The chain links TRBV27 to TRBJ1-1; 7 bases agree with TRBD1. CDR3 size: 15 residues. The germline V gene has CDR1 MNHEY and CDR2 SMNVEV (reference sequence). The trim removed 5 bases at V and 1 base at J, leaving 7 bases unmatched. The CDR3 loop is CASSPWTGGNTEAFF. The CDR3 nucleotides read TGTGCCAGCAGTCCGTGGACAGGTGGGAACACTGAAGCTTTCTTT.

The genes are TRBV27 and TRBJ1-1; D unclear. Trimming took off 5 bases at V and 6 bases at J, with 19 bases between the two ends. Germline CDR1 is MNHEY and CDR2 is SMNVEV (reference sequence). This CDR3 contains 15 residues. Here the CDR3 reads CASSPLLGSGAEAFF. As DNA, the CDR3 is TGTGCCAGCAGTCCCCTGTTGGGTAGCGGGGCTGAAGCTTTCTTT.

The rearrangement joins TRBV11-3 to TRBJ2-2; unclear D gene. The V gene lost 1 base and the J gene lost 1 base, with 4 bases spanning the gap. The CDR3 spans 14 residues. Germline V gene sequence: CDR1 SGHNT, CDR2 YENEEA. CDR3 sequence reads: CASSLGGNTGELFF. DNA for the CDR3: TGTGCCAGCAGCTTAGGAGGGAACACCGGGGAGCTGTTTTTT.

The chain recombines TRBV2 with TRBJ2-2, with 12 bases identical to TRBD2. With 6 bases clipped from V and 4 bases from J, the junction kept 6 bases outside the gene matches. Germline loops: CDR1 SNHLY, CDR2 FYNNEI. The length of the CDR3 is 16 residues. The CDR3 spells CASRETSGGITGELFF. For the CDR3, the DNA is TGTGCCAGCAGGGAGACTAGCGGGGGAATCACCGGGGAGCTGTTTTTT.

The rearrangement uses TRBV10-2 and TRBJ2-7; the D gene is possibly TRBD1 (7 bases). With 6 bases removed from V and 2 bases from J, the gap between germline ends came to 17 bases. CDR3 length: 15 amino acids. Germline V gene sequence: CDR1 WSHSY, CDR2 SAAADI. The CDR3 nucleotides read TGCGCCAGCAGCGGTGCGGGACAGTGGCCCTACGAGCAGTACTTC. It specifies CASSGAGQWPYEQYF.

This chain joins TRBV5-1 and TRBJ2-7; 9 bases line up with TRBD1. This CDR3 comprises 16 residues. Germline V gene data show CDR1 as SGHRS and CDR2 as YFSETQ. The V and J ends lost 3 bases and 4 bases, in that order; junction bases with no gene match: 11. CDR3 protein: CASSSGTGPPVYEQYF. The CDR3 DNA sequence: TGCGCCAGCAGCTCCGGGACAGGGCCCCCGGTTTACGAGCAGTACTTC.

V usage is TRBV7-9 and J usage is TRBJ2-6; weak D call: TRBD1 (6 bases). The CDR3 length is 16 residues. V was pared by 0 bases and J by 3 bases, with 9 bases between. The germline CDR1 and CDR2 sequences are SEHNR and FQNEAQ (reference sequence). The CDR3 sequence is CASSLARTVGANVLTF. The CDR3 region has the DNA TGTGCCAGCAGCTTAGCGAGGACAGTTGGGGCCAACGTCCTGACTTTC.

The rearrangement joins TRBV6-5 to TRBJ1-1; D is unresolved. V dropped 0 bases and J dropped 4 bases, with 9 bases sitting between them. The CDR3 covers 14 residues. In germline, CDR1 is MNHEY, CDR2 SVGAGI. The CDR3 bases are TGTGCCAGCAGTTACTCGGAGGGTTCCACTGAAGCTTTCTTT. This codes for CASSYSEGSTEAFF.

The rearrangement joins TRBV21-1 to TRBJ1-1. TRBV21-1 is annotated as a pseudogene. CDR3 length: 16 residues. The CDR3 sequence: CASRENLATQFTEAFF. The CDR3 DNA reads as TGTGCCAGCAGGGAGAATCTAGCTACACAATTCACTGAAGCTTTCTTT.

J is TRBJ2-3 and V is TRBV14, with D maybe TRBD2 (6 bases). V gave up 4 bases and J gave up 5 bases, with 16 bases separating them. Germline V CDR1 and CDR2: SGHDN, FVKESK. This CDR3 is built from 15 residues. Here the CDR3 reads CASSLFGRGIDTQYF. As DNA, the CDR3 is TGTGCCAGCAGCCTCTTCGGGAGAGGTATAGATACGCAGTATTTT.

The rearrangement joins TRBV7-2 to TRBJ1-5; D not resolved. Germline CDR1 reads SGHTA; CDR2 reads FQGNSA. This CDR3 has 13 amino acids. V lost 2 bases, J lost 2 bases, and 4 bases lay in between. CDR3 nucleotides: TGTGCCAGCAGCTTACAGGGCAATCAGCCCCAGCATTTT. It codes for CASSLQGNQPQHF.

The chain's CDR3 is CASSSIGQLINIQYF. CDR3 nucleotides: TGTGCCAGCAGTTCGATCGGACAGCTTATTAACATTCAGTACTTC. The J gene is TRBJ2-4, the V gene TRBV6-1; D is possibly TRBD1 (6 bases). The germline V and J ends were trimmed by 5 bases and 7 bases, with 18 bases remaining between them. Germline-derived CDR1 and CDR2 are MNHNS and SASEGT. The CDR3 consists of 15 residues.

This clone was recorded once. This sequence joins TRBV5-4 and TRBJ2-3; D is perhaps TRBD1 or TRBD2 (5 bases each). V was shortened by 4 bases and J by 9 bases, with 15 bases between the two germline ends. This CDR3 has 13 residues. Germline V lookup: CDR1 SGHNT, CDR2 YYREEE (reference sequence). The CDR3 sequence is CASSAIVGETQYF. The CDR3 DNA reads as TGTGCCAGCAGCGCAATAGTGGGGGAGACGCAGTATTTT.

The chain employs TRBV7-9 and TRBJ2-6; 7 bases fit TRBD1. Unmatched junction bases numbered 7, after V lost 5 bases and J lost 0 bases. The germline V gene encodes CDR1 SEHNR and CDR2 FQNEAQ (reference sequence). This CDR3 spans 17 amino acids. As DNA, the CDR3 is TGTGCCAGCAGCCCGGGACAGAGTAGCTCTGGGGCCAACGTCCTGACTTTC. Translating gives CASSPGQSSSGANVLTF.

The chain joins TRBV5-1 to TRBJ2-7, with D possibly called TRBD1 or TRBD2 (5 bases each). V shed 0 bases and J shed 4 bases, with 11 bases lying between them. Per the germline V gene, CDR1 is SGHRS and CDR2 is YFSETQ. This CDR3 has 14 amino acids. CDR3 sequence reads: CASSLDGAGYEQYF. CDR3 coding DNA: TGCGCCAGCAGCTTGGACGGGGCTGGATACGAGCAGTACTTC.

This clone appeared a single time. The V gene is TRBV6-4, the J gene TRBJ2-1; 7 nucleotides align to TRBD1. Germline values: CDR1 MRHNA, CDR2 SNTAGT. CDR3 length: 14 amino acids. V shed 2 bases and J 8 bases; nucleotides not matched to a gene: 6. CDR3 region: CASSDRYRGDEQFF. The DNA for the CDR3 is TGTGCCAGCAGTGACCGTTACAGGGGTGATGAGCAGTTCTTC.

CDR3 sequence reads: CASSLGGTGAGANVLTF. CDR3 DNA sequence: TGTGCCAGCAGCTTAGGTGGGACAGGCGCTGGGGCCAACGTCCTGACTTTC. The V call is TRBV7-2, the J call TRBJ2-6; 8 positions match TRBD1. CDR1 SGHTA and CDR2 FQGNSA come from the germline V gene. Unmatched junction bases numbered 4, after V lost 1 base and J lost 2 bases. This CDR3 region has 17 residues. Full variable domain (remainder filled in from reference TRBV7-2 and TRBJ2-6): GAGVSQSPSNKVTEKGKDVELRCDPISGHTALYWYRQSLGQGLEFLIYFQGNSAPDKSGLPSDRFSAERTGGSVSTLTIQRTQQEDSAVYLCASSLGGTGAGANVLTFGAGSRLTVL.

The V and J genes are TRBV11-3 and TRBJ2-2; 7 bases line up with TRBD2. Germline loops: CDR1 SGHNT, CDR2 YENEEA. J was trimmed by 3 bases and V by 1 base; bases with no gene match: 5. CDR3 length: 16 residues. Here the CDR3 DNA reads TGTGCCAGCAGCTTAGGGGGTAGCGGGTACACCGGGGAGCTGTTTTTT. Amino acids: CASSLGGSGYTGELFF.

This chain uses TRBV9 with TRBJ2-7; 13 nucleotides line up with TRBD2. Germline V CDR1 and CDR2: SGDLS, YYNGEE. The CDR3 is 19 amino acids. Trimming took 3 bases from V and 0 from J; bases not matched to a gene: 12. CDR3 loop: CASSANPGLAGVLSYEQYF. CDR3 nucleotide sequence: TGTGCCAGCAGCGCAAATCCCGGACTAGCGGGAGTCCTCTCCTACGAGCAGTACTTC.

The chain is built from TRBV5-1 and TRBJ1-2; D is undetermined. V was shortened by 0 bases and J by 3 bases, with 6 bases between the two germline ends. Germline CDR1 SGHRS, CDR2 YFSETQ. The CDR3 sequence is 13 residues long. CDR3 loop: CASSLDSYYGYTF. In DNA form, the CDR3 reads TGCGCCAGCAGCTTGGATTCGTACTATGGCTACACCTTC.

The V and J genes are TRBV10-2 and TRBJ1-3, with 7 bases identical to TRBD1. This CDR3 region has 14 residues. The V gene end was trimmed by 5 bases and the J gene end by 8 bases; junction bases not matched to a gene: 9. Germline loops: CDR1 WSHSY, CDR2 SAAADI. The CDR3 reads CASSHTGDRDTIYF. The CDR3 bases are TGCGCCAGCAGTCATACAGGGGATAGAGACACCATATATTTT.

The chain couples TRBV30 to TRBJ1-2, with D unresolved. V dropped 0 bases and J dropped 6 bases, with 14 bases sitting between them. Germline V lookup: CDR1 GTSNPN, CDR2 SVGIG (reference sequence). The CDR3 is 14 residues long. CDR3 DNA: TGTGCCTGGAGTGTCCAACCCCCGATGGATGGCTACACCTTC. Amino acid sequence: CAWSVQPPMDGYTF.

The V and J genes are TRBV10-3 and TRBJ2-7, with TRBD1 identical over 8 bases. The CDR3 loop spans 14 amino acids. V was clipped by 6 bases and J by 5 bases; unmatched bases: 9. Germline V gives CDR1 ENHRY, CDR2 SYGVKD. The CDR3 protein is CAIRVTGGKNEQYF. In nucleotides, the CDR3 is TGTGCCATCAGAGTCACAGGGGGTAAGAACGAGCAGTACTTC.

The rearrangement joins TRBV29-1 to TRBJ1-2, with TRBD1 matching over 7 bases. The V gene's germline CDR1 is SQVTM and CDR2 ANQGSEA. The CDR3 is 13 residues long. V trimming: 5 bases; J trimming: 4 bases; junction bases outside the gene matches: 7. CDR3 DNA: TGCAGCGTTCGGACAGGCCCGACCTATGGCTACACCTTC. Translation: CSVRTGPTYGYTF.

The chain couples TRBV7-2 to TRBJ2-4; a weak D match, TRBD2 (6 bases). Germline loops: CDR1 SGHTA, CDR2 FQGNSA. The CDR3 sequence is 20 residues long. Deletions cut 0 bases from V and 0 bases from J, with 21 bases between. The CDR3 DNA is TGTGCCAGCAGCTTAGCCAGTGGGATAGCGGATACTTTAGCCAAAAACATTCAGTACTTC. Protein product: CASSLASGIADTLAKNIQYF.

The chain has TRBV4-1 and TRBJ1-2; D unresolved. Germline V lookup: CDR1 MGHRA, CDR2 YSYEKL. V lost 0 bases and J lost 6, with 11 bases in between. CDR3 length: 14 amino acids. The CDR3 DNA reads as TGCGCCAGCAGCCAAGATGTAGGGAGTGATGGCTACACCTTC. This translates into CASSQDVGSDGYTF.

This clone was seen only once. The rearrangement joins TRBV28 to TRBJ2-5; maybe TRBD2 (6 bases). Per the germline V gene, CDR1 is MDHEN and CDR2 is SYDVKM. The CDR3 loop spans 14 amino acids. Trimming left V 5 bases short and J 2 bases short, with 12 bases between. The CDR3 sequence: CASSLGTVQETQYF. CDR3 coding DNA: TGTGCCAGCAGTCTCGGGACTGTACAAGAGACCCAGTACTTC.

The chain couples TRBV2 to TRBJ2-7, with TRBD2 matching over 9 bases. With 3 bases clipped from V and 5 bases from J, the junction kept 8 bases outside the gene matches. CDR3 length: 15 residues. CDR1 is SNHLY, CDR2 FYNNEI, per germline. For the CDR3, the DNA is TGTGCCAGCAGTGACTACGCGGGAGGGAGAAACGAGCAGTACTTC. Translated: CASSDYAGGRNEQYF.